These T cell receptor beta chains were read from a single sample in a study of T cell repertoires in cytomegalovirus infection. TCRdb reanalysed the reads using MiXCR and keeps one entry per CDR3 protein. The sample has over 150,000 distinct CDR3 sequences; roughly 17% are singletons. The sequenced sample consisted of CD8+ T cells from PBMCs. The source of these receptors is a human donor in good health (CMV status not recorded). Some clones in this sample may be carry-over from other donors' samples. Each CDR3 is given with its conserved first and last residue. A D gene is named only where the DNA matches it firmly. Clone size is stated in some rows and not others, as once, few, many or a class when expanded.

clone size	V gene	J gene	D gene	CDR3 length	CDR3 protein	CDR3 DNA
few	TRBV20-1	TRBJ1-2	NA	13	CSARVTEYYGYTF	TGCAGTGCTAGAGTCACCGAATACTATGGCTACACCTTC
NA	TRBV2	TRBJ1-5	NA	15	CASSPRGMSSQPQHF	TGTGCCAGCTCCCCTAGGGGTATGTCGAGTCAGCCCCAGCATTTT
NA	TRBV19	TRBJ1-5	NA	13	CASSIERGQPQHF	TGTGCCAGTAGTATTGAGAGGGGGCAGCCCCAGCATTTT
NA	TRBV6-1	TRBJ2-1	NA	15	CASSSLPNYYNEQFF	TGTGCCAGCAGTTCGTTGCCGAACTACTACAATGAGCAGTTCTTC
few	TRBV7-2	TRBJ1-4	NA	16	CASSLVVPSSNEKLFF	TGTGCCAGCAGCTTAGTCGTCCCCAGCTCCAATGAAAAACTGTTTTTT
few	TRBV10-3	TRBJ2-7	TRBD1	12	CAIRGDRDEQYF	TGTGCCATCAGGGGGGACAGGGACGAGCAGTACTTC
NA	TRBV10-3	TRBJ1-6	NA	15	CAISESRGVDSPLHF	TGTGCCATCAGTGAGTCTCGGGGAGTGGATTCACCCCTCCACTTT
few	TRBV12-3/TRBV12-4	TRBJ2-3	NA	11	CASRDRDTQYF	TGTGCCAGCAGAGACAGGGATACGCAGTATTTT
few	TRBV7-9	TRBJ1-1	NA	12	CASSLEWTEAFF	TGTGCCAGCAGCTTAGAATGGACTGAAGCTTTCTTT
few	TRBV4-3	TRBJ2-7	NA	15	CASSHTGAHTYEQYF	TGCGCCAGCAGCCACACGGGAGCTCACACCTACGAGCAGTACTTC
NA	TRBV7-2	TRBJ2-7	TRBD1	15	CASSLQGASRNEQYF	TGTGCCAGCAGCTTACAGGGGGCGTCTCGAAACGAGCAGTACTTC
few	TRBV6-2/TRBV6-3	TRBJ2-7	NA	11	CASGYPYEQYF	TGTGCCAGCGGTTATCCCTACGAGCAGTACTTC
many	TRBV7-8	TRBJ2-1	TRBD1	16	CASSPTGTGDYNEQFF	TGTGCCAGCAGCCCAACCGGGACAGGGGATTACAATGAGCAGTTCTTC
NA	TRBV6-5	TRBJ1-6	TRBD1	14	CASSYGTGESPLHF	TGTGCCAGCAGTTACGGGACAGGGGAATCACCCCTCCACTTT
few	TRBV6-5	TRBJ2-3	NA	15	CASSPGVLSTDTQYF	TGTGCCAGCAGCCCCGGGGTCCTTAGCACAGATACGCAGTATTTT
few	TRBV6-6	TRBJ2-1	NA	17	CASSYSRQNPSYNEQFF	TGTGCCAGCAGTTACTCGAGACAGAACCCCTCCTACAATGAGCAGTTCTTC
few	TRBV27	TRBJ2-2	TRBD1	20	CASSLRPPGQRHANTGELFF	TGTGCCAGCAGCCTAAGGCCCCCGGGACAGCGACATGCGAACACCGGGGAGCTGTTTTTT
NA	TRBV6-2/TRBV6-3	TRBJ1-1	NA	16	CASSYSIALMNTEAFF	TGTGCCAGCAGTTACTCGATCGCGTTAATGAACACTGAAGCTTTCTTT
many	TRBV12-3/TRBV12-4	TRBJ1-4	NA	11	CASSFGEKLFF	TGTGCCAGCAGTTTTGGGGAAAAACTGTTTTTT
NA	TRBV20-1	TRBJ2-1	TRBD2	18	CSARRWTSGGISYNEQFF	TGCAGTGCCCGACGGTGGACTAGCGGGGGGATCTCCTACAATGAGCAGTTCTTC
NA	TRBV11-2	TRBJ2-3	NA	14	CASSHTARPDTQYF	TGTGCCAGCAGCCATACGGCTCGCCCAGATACGCAGTATTTT
few	TRBV13	TRBJ1-1	NA	15	CASSGTGTGNTEAFF	TGTGCCAGCAGCGGAACCGGGACGGGGAACACTGAAGCTTTCTTT
few	TRBV29-1	TRBJ2-3	TRBD2	14	CSVGTSGGTDTQYF	TGCAGCGTTGGGACTAGCGGGGGCACAGATACGCAGTATTTT